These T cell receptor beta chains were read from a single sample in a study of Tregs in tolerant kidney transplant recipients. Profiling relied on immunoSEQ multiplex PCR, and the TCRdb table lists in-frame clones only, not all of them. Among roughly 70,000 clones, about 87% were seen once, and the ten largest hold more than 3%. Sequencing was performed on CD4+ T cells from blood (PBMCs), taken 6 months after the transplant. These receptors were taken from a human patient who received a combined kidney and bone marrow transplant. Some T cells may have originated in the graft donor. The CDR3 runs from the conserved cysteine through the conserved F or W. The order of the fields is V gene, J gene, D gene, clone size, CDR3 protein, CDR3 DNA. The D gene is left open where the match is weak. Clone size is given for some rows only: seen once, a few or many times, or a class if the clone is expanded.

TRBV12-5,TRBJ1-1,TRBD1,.,CASALTGVNTEAFF,TGTGCTAGTGCTCTGACAGGGGTGAACACTGAAGCTTTCTTT
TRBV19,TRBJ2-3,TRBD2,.,CASSIRTSATDTQYF,TGTGCCAGTAGTATAAGGACTAGCGCTACAGATACGCAGTATTTT
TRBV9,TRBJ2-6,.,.,CASRLGDGIFSSGANVLTF,TGTGCCAGCAGGCTAGGGGATGGCATCTTTAGCTCTGGGGCCAACGTCCTGACTTTC
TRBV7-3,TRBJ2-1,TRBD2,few,CASTPAGGTLYNEQFF,TGTGCCAGCACCCCGGCCGGGGGGACGCTGTACAATGAGCAGTTCTTC
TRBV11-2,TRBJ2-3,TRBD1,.,CASSFPLGQGADTQYF,TGTGCCAGCAGCTTTCCCTTAGGACAGGGGGCTGATACGCAGTATTTT
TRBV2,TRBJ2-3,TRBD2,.,CASSDLLAGTDTQYF,TGTGCCAGCAGTGACTTACTAGCGGGCACAGATACGCAGTATTTT
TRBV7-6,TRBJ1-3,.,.,CASSLGRSSGNTIYF,TGTGCCAGCAGCTTAGGCAGGTCTTCTGGAAACACCATATATTTT
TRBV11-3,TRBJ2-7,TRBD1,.,CASSSPFYSGQGIYEQYF,TGTGCCAGCAGCTCCCCCTTCTATTCAGGACAGGGGATCTACGAGCAGTACTTC
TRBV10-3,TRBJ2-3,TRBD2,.,CAISPLGLAYPDTQYF,TGTGCCATCAGCCCTTTGGGACTAGCGTACCCAGATACGCAGTATTTT
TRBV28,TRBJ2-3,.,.,CASSRGSTDTQYF,TGTGCCAGCAGTCGGGGTAGCACAGATACGCAGTATTTT
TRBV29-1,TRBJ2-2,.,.,CSVNKINTGELFF,TGCAGCGTAAACAAAATTAACACCGGGGAGCTGTTTTTT
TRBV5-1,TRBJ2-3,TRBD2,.,CASSRASGASTDTQYF,TGCGCCAGCAGCCGCGCTAGCGGGGCTAGCACAGATACGCAGTATTTT
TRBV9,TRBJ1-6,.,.,CAGSPRPGSGPYNSPLHF,TGTGCCGGCAGCCCCCGTCCAGGGTCCGGACCCTATAATTCACCCCTCCACTTT
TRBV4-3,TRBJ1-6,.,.,CASSQRGTGNSPLHF,TGCGCCAGCAGCCAACGGGGTACGGGTAATTCACCCCTCCACTTT
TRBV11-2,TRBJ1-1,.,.,CASRRLGQNTEAFF,TGTGCCAGCAGGCGACTGGGACAAAACACTGAAGCTTTCTTT
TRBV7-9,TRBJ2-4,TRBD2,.,CASTFGASGKNIQYF,TGTGCCAGCACCTTTGGGGCTAGCGGAAAAAACATTCAGTACTTC
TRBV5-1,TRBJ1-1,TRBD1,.,CASSKVNSGGTEAFF,TGCGCCAGCAGCAAAGTAAATTCAGGGGGCACTGAAGCTTTCTTT
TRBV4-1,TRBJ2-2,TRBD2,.,CASSQASGANTGELFF,TGCGCCAGCAGCCAAGCTAGCGGTGCGAACACCGGGGAGCTGTTTTTT
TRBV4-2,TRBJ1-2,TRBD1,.,CASQRGDRGFNYGYTF,TGTGCCTCACAGAGGGGTGACAGGGGATTTAACTATGGCTACACCTTC
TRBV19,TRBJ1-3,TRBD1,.,CASSPPRQGPPYSGNTIYF,TGTGCCAGTAGTCCCCCGAGACAGGGACCCCCGTACTCTGGAAACACCATATATTTT
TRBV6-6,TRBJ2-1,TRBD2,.,CASRGSGTYNEQFF,TGTGCCAGCAGGGGTAGCGGGACGTACAATGAGCAGTTCTTC
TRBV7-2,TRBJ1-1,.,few,CASSLDGRHTEAFF,TGTGCCAGCAGCCTAGATGGCAGGCACACTGAAGCTTTCTTT
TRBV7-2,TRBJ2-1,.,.,CASSLLSNEQFF,TGTGCCAGCAGCTTACTCTCCAATGAGCAGTTCTTC
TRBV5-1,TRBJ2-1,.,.,CASSVRAFSVTDRGEQFF,TGCGCCAGCAGCGTCCGGGCTTTTTCGGTAACGGATAGGGGTGAGCAGTTCTTC
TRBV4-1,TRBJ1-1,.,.,CASSQGLFRALNTEAFF,TGCGCCAGCAGCCAAGGACTCTTCAGGGCCCTGAACACTGAAGCTTTCTTT
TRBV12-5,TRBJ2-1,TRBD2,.,CASGLVVAGARAGAYNEQFF,TGTGCTAGTGGTTTGGTGGTAGCGGGAGCCCGCGCGGGGGCCTACAATGAGCAGTTCTTC
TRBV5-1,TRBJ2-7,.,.,CASSSPGSSYEQYF,TGCGCCAGCAGCTCGCCAGGGTCCTCCTACGAGCAGTACTTC
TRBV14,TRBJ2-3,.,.,CASSQAVPPDTQYF,TGTGCCAGCAGCCAAGCGGTCCCCCCAGATACGCAGTATTTT
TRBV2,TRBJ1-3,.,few,CASSEAGASGNTIYF,TGTGCCAGCAGTGAAGCAGGGGCCTCTGGAAACACCATATATTTT
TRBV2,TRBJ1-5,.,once,CASSEVRGNQPQHF,TGTGCCAGCAGTGAAGTACGAGGCAATCAGCCCCAGCATTTT
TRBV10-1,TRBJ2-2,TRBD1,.,CASRGTGATGELFF,TGCGCCAGCAGGGGGACAGGAGCCACCGGGGAGCTGTTTTTT
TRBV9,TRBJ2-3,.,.,CASSAPGLSTDTQYF,TGTGCCAGCAGCGCCCCGGGACTGAGCACAGATACGCAGTATTTT
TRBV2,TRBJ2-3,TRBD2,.,CASPLAGGRGSTDTQYF,TGTGCCAGCCCCCTAGCGGGGGGCCGGGGGAGCACAGATACGCAGTATTTT
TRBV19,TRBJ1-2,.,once,CASSIADYGYTF,TGTGCCAGTAGTATAGCCGACTATGGCTACACCTTC
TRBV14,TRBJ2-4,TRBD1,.,CASSQGQGDIQYF,TGTGCCAGCAGCCAGGGACAGGGAGATATTCAGTACTTC
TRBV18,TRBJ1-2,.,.,CASSPPALSEGYTF,TGTGCCAGCTCACCACCGGCGTTAAGCGAAGGCTACACCTTC
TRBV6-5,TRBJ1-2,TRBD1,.,CASRDRADYGYTF,TGTGCCAGCAGGGACAGGGCCGACTATGGCTACACCTTC
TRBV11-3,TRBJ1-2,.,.,CASSLVAGANYGYTF,TGTGCCAGCAGCTTAGTAGCCGGAGCTAACTATGGCTACACCTTC
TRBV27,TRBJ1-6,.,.,CASSIGRSSYNSPLHF,TGTGCCAGCAGCATAGGGAGAAGCTCCTATAATTCCCCCCTCCACTTT